These T cell receptor beta chains were read from a single sample in a study of shared clonotypes between healthy human individuals. Profiled with immunoSEQ multiplex PCR; TCRdb holds only in-frame clones, not every one. This table holds about 470,000 clones, roughly 77% found once. Sequencing was done on a sample of PBMCs. Source of these receptors: a woman aged 40 to 50 in good health. Some clones in this sample may be carry-over from other donors' samples. Each CDR3 is given without its conserved first and last residue. The size of a clone is reported for some rows only, either as once, few or many, or as a class for expanded clones.

clone size: .
V gene: TRBV6-5
CDR3 protein: ASSLGRTYNEQF

clone size: .
V gene: TRBV2
CDR3 protein: ASRVTGGTEAF

clone size: .
V gene: TRBV6-6
CDR3 protein: ASSYKTGSSGNTIY

clone size: .
V gene: TRBV7-9
CDR3 protein: ASTSTGTRYEQY

clone size: .
V gene: TRBV27
CDR3 protein: ASSRGAGGNQPQH

clone size: .
V gene: TRBV7-3
CDR3 protein: ASSLDWGRADTQY

clone size: once
V gene: TRBV15
CDR3 protein: ATSRTSRGVMIQETQY

clone size: .
V gene: TRBV2
CDR3 protein: ASSERVLSYEQY

clone size: .
V gene: TRBV10-2
CDR3 protein: ASSESRGLAGPSEQF

clone size: .
V gene: TRBV5-1
CDR3 protein: ASSPLGQGDTGELF

clone size: .
V gene: TRBV28
CDR3 protein: ASSFLTGRNQPQH

clone size: once
V gene: TRBV18
CDR3 protein: ASSLWTGPQETQY

clone size: .
V gene: TRBV30
CDR3 protein: AWSVVAGELF

clone size: once
V gene: TRBV19
CDR3 protein: ASSKVSGRSYEQY

clone size: .
V gene: TRBV9
CDR3 protein: ASSVTGTSGETQY

clone size: .
V gene: TRBV19
CDR3 protein: ASSPTGDKEF

clone size: .
V gene: TRBV19
CDR3 protein: ASSIDRGLAEPKENIQY

clone size: .
V gene: TRBV27
CDR3 protein: ASSLRTGGNTEAF

clone size: .
V gene: TRBV28
CDR3 protein: ASSLIGVNTEAF

clone size: .
V gene: TRBV28
CDR3 protein: ASSQPGRQYEQY

clone size: few
V gene: TRBV6-5
CDR3 protein: ASSDRTGYNEQF

clone size: many
V gene: TRBV28
CDR3 protein: ASSSLSSYEQY

clone size: .
V gene: TRBV19
CDR3 protein: ASSIRGNNRVLGTQY

clone size: .
V gene: TRBV2
CDR3 protein: ASSEVILVNSPLH

clone size: .
V gene: TRBV27
CDR3 protein: ASSPRLAGEDTQY

clone size: .
V gene: TRBV5-6
CDR3 protein: ASSRTGVSEKLF

clone size: .
V gene: TRBV18
CDR3 protein: ASSPEGRESTDTQY

clone size: .
V gene: TRBV7-6
CDR3 protein: ASSLAGIDPSTDTQY

clone size: .
V gene: TRBV2
CDR3 protein: ASSVREGVWRNTQY